This T cell receptor beta chain comes out of a study of neurological immune-mediated disorders. General study points: None of the features examined (clinical or MRI) was associated with the multiple sclerosis repertoire cluster. HTLV-1-associated myelopathy showed the most TCR clonal expansion; multiple sclerosis the least, below healthy controls.

TCRdb analysed the 5' RACE reads with MiXCR anew, one entry per CDR3 protein. The sample consists of 45,000 or so distinct CDR3 sequences, 3% of them appearing once. This clonotype has at least ten counts. Its target is not known. The CDR3 consists of 14 residues. Per the germline V gene, CDR1 is DFQATT and CDR2 is SNEGSKA (reference sequence). Losses at the gene ends were 3 bases for V and 1 base for J; bases not matched to a gene: 4. This TCR came from a woman aged 45-65 years with multiple sclerosis. The source material was PBMCs. The V gene is TRBV20-1, the J gene TRBJ2-7, with 9 bases fitting TRBD2. The DNA of the CDR3 is TGCAGTGCTAGGGCGGGAGGGAGATCCTACGAGCAGTACTTC. This encodes CSARAGGRSYEQYF.